Below, 31 T cell receptor beta chains from the same sample are listed, as sequenced in a study of cytomegalovirus exposure and HLA in healthy donors. The PCR ran on 60 Vbeta and 13 Jbeta primers. The repertoire was sequenced with immunoSEQ multiplex PCR; TCRdb's copy has only in-frame clones and lacks some. The data hold 60,000 or so clones, with around 77% observed a single time. Sequenced material: PBMCs. These receptors originate from a woman in her forties in good health and CMV-seropositive.

This clone showed up just once. The chain uses TRBV7-9 and TRBJ1-4; 7 bases are a match to TRBD1. The junction had 4 bases not matched to a gene; V was cut back by 1 base and J by 2 bases. Germline CDR1 SEHNR, CDR2 FQNEAQ (reference sequence). This CDR3 has 16 amino acids. The CDR3 coding sequence is TGTGCCAGCAGCTTAGAGGGGGCGCTGACTAATGAAAAACTGTTTTTT. This codes for CASSLEGALTNEKLFF. Full variable domain (rest looked up from reference TRBV7-9 and TRBJ1-4): DTGVSQNPRHKITKRGQNVTFRCDPISEHNRLYWYRQTLGQGPEFLTYFQNEAQLEKSRLLSDRFSAERPKGSFSTLEIQRTEQGDSAMYLCASSLEGALTNEKLFFGSGTQLSVL.

V gene TRBV19 combines with J gene TRBJ2-2, with TRBD1 matching over 9 bases. The germline V gene encodes CDR1 LNHDA and CDR2 SQIVND (reference sequence). Trimming at V came to 3 bases and at J to 3 bases, leaving 2 bases not matched to a gene. The CDR3 spans 15 residues. The CDR3 bases are TGTGCCAGTAGTATGGGGGACAGGGACACCGGGGAGCTGTTTTTT. This encodes CASSMGDRDTGELFF.

This clone occurred once. The chain carries TRBV29-1 and TRBJ2-7, with TRBD2 matching over 7 bases. After removal of 4 bases from V and 0 bases from J, the junction contained 6 bases not matched to a gene. The CDR3 has 14 amino acids. Germline lookup yields CDR1 SQVTM and CDR2 ANQGSEA. The CDR3 sequence is CSVGGGKGSYEQYF. The CDR3 coding sequence is TGCAGCGTTGGGGGAGGGAAGGGCTCCTACGAGCAGTACTTC.

The V and J genes are TRBV5-1 and TRBJ2-2; D ambiguous. Germline V gene data show CDR1 as SGHRS and CDR2 as YFSETQ. The CDR3 covers 14 residues. V lost 0 bases and J lost 2, with 5 bases in between. The CDR3 coding sequence is TGCGCCAGCAGCTTGGGCACTAACACCGGGGAGCTGTTTTTT. Its translation is CASSLGTNTGELFF.

Of note for this clone: At one boundary the junction diverges from the germline segment, which might be a read error. The rearrangement uses TRBV19 and TRBJ2-7; no clear D gene. The CDR3 has 11 amino acids. Germline values: CDR1 LNHDA, CDR2 SQIVND (reference sequence). In DNA, the CDR3 is TGTGCCAGTAGTGGCCGGAGTTTGTCGCACTTC. Translated, it gives CASSGRSLSHF.

This clone was seen a handful of times. The CDR3 protein is CASSPGSSGNTIYF. DNA for the CDR3: TGTGCCAGCTCACCTGGCAGCTCTGGAAACACCATATATTTT. The V and J genes are TRBV18 and TRBJ1-3; no clear D gene. The V and J ends lost 3 bases and 0 bases respectively, with 6 bases between them. The CDR3 is made up of 14 amino acids. The germline V gene encodes CDR1 KGHSH and CDR2 LQKENI.

V usage is TRBV27 and J usage is TRBJ2-3; TRBD1 might be the D (7 bases). Germline V gene sequence: CDR1 MNHEY, CDR2 SMNVEV (reference sequence). This CDR3 is 16 amino acids long. V lost 4 bases and J lost 2, with 16 bases in between. In nucleotides, the CDR3 is TGTGCCAGCAGTTCCCAGGGGGGCAGATCCACAGATACGCAGTATTTT. Translation gives CASSSQGGRSTDTQYF.

The J gene is TRBJ2-2, the V gene TRBV27; a possible D gene is TRBD1 (5 bases). V was clipped by 6 bases and J by 3 bases, with 17 bases between them. Per the germline V gene, CDR1 is MNHEY and CDR2 is SMNVEV (reference sequence). The CDR3 is 16 residues long. CDR3 DNA: TGTGCCAGCAGAAACACCCGGAAGGGGTACACCGGGGAGCTGTTTTTT. This translates into CASRNTRKGYTGELFF.

V usage is TRBV25-1 and J usage is TRBJ2-7, with D hard to call. Trimming shortened V by 6 bases and J by 3 bases, and 6 bases separated the two germline ends. The germline gives CDR1 MGHDK, CDR2 SYGVNS. The CDR3 length is 11 residues. DNA for the CDR3: TGTGCCAGCAGATTCAACTACGAGCAGTACTTC. Its translation is CASRFNYEQYF.

J is TRBJ2-5 and V is TRBV27; D possibly corresponds to TRBD1 (6 bases). The closer fit of TRBJ2-7 to the DNA end suggests the J call may be wrong. This CDR3 region has 14 residues. CDR1 is MNHEY and CDR2 is SMNVEV in the germline V gene (reference sequence). The CDR3 nucleotides read TGTGCCAGCAGTTTATCGGGGGCGATCTACGAGCAGTACTTC. Translation: CASSLSGAIYEQYF.

V is TRBV9 and J is TRBJ2-2; 7 bases map to TRBD1. This CDR3 spans 13 amino acids. V gave up 3 bases and J gave up 8 bases; unmatched junction bases: 4. Germline lookup yields CDR1 SGDLS and CDR2 YYNGEE. The CDR3 loop reads CASSAYRGGELFF. The CDR3 nucleotides read TGTGCCAGCAGCGCGTACAGGGGAGGGGAGCTGTTTTTT.

This chain joins TRBV7-2 and TRBJ2-3, with D perhaps matching TRBD1 (5 bases). Trimming shortened V by 5 bases and J by 4 bases, and 13 bases separated the two germline ends. The CDR3 runs 14 residues. Germline V lookup: CDR1 SGHTA, CDR2 FQGNSA. CDR3 bases: TGTGCCAGCAGCCTAGGCAGGGCCTCAGATACGCAGTATTTT. Amino acid sequence: CASSLGRASDTQYF.

This clone was seen a handful of times. This chain joins TRBV6-1 and TRBJ2-7; D ambiguous. Germline CDR1 is MNHNS and CDR2 is SASEGT. The ends were cut back, 2 bases at V and 2 bases at J, with 13 bases in the middle. This CDR3 is built from 15 residues. The CDR3 sequence is CASSEIQYPTYEQYF. CDR3 nucleotides: TGTGCCAGCAGTGAAATCCAGTATCCCACCTACGAGCAGTACTTC.

This chain links TRBV11-3 with TRBJ1-6; perhaps TRBD1 as D (5 bases). The CDR3 loop spans 14 amino acids. The V gene's germline CDR1 is SGHNT and CDR2 YENEEA. V dropped 2 bases and J dropped 10 bases, with 12 bases sitting between them. CDR3 residues: CASSLSQGGSPLHF. In DNA, the CDR3 is TGTGCCAGCAGCTTAAGCCAGGGAGGATCACCCCTCCACTTT.

The gene calls are TRBV7-9 and TRBJ2-3; a possible D gene is TRBD2 (6 bases). Trimming left V 5 bases short and J 3 bases short, with 18 bases between. Germline assignment: CDR1 SEHNR and CDR2 FQNEAQ (reference sequence). The length of the CDR3 is 16 residues. The CDR3 loop reads CASSPISLGGTDTQYF. The CDR3, as DNA: TGTGCCAGCAGCCCCATTTCTCTGGGAGGTACAGATACGCAGTATTTT. The full variable domain, rest sourced from reference TRBV7-9 and TRBJ2-3, is DTGVSQNPRHKITKRGQNVTFRCDPISEHNRLYWYRQTLGQGPEFLTYFQNEAQLEKSRLLSDRFSAERPKGSFSTLEIQRTEQGDSAMYLCASSPISLGGTDTQYFGPGTRLTVL.

V and J are TRBV6-1 and TRBJ2-1, with a tentative D call TRBD2 (6 bases). Trimming cost V 7 bases and J 2 bases, with 15 bases left between them. From germline, CDR1 is MNHNS and CDR2 SASEGT. There are 15 residues in the CDR3. CDR3 protein: CASIRATGAYNEQFF. The CDR3 nucleotides are TGTGCCAGCATTCGGGCAACGGGGGCCTACAATGAGCAGTTCTTC.

V and J are TRBV27 and TRBJ1-1; D may be TRBD1 (5 bases). CDR3 length: 12 residues. Trimming removed 6 bases from V and 11 bases from J, with 16 bases in between. Germline V gene data show CDR1 as MNHEY and CDR2 as SMNVEV (reference sequence). The chain's CDR3 is CASRKPGLEAFF. In nucleotides, the CDR3 is TGTGCCAGCAGAAAACCAGGGTTGGAGGCTTTCTTT.

In its sample, this clone was seen a few times. The chain employs TRBV5-1 and TRBJ2-1, with a weak D call TRBD1 (5 bases). Trimming left V 4 bases short and J 7 bases short, with 12 bases between. The CDR3 loop spans 13 amino acids. CDR1 and CDR2 from the germline V gene are SGHRS and YFSETQ. The CDR3 loop is CASSPSTENEQFF. The CDR3 DNA sequence: TGCGCCAGCAGCCCCTCGACAGAGAATGAGCAGTTCTTC.

This rearrangement joins TRBV11-2 to TRBJ2-7; D is ambiguous. Germline V CDR1 and CDR2: SGHAT, FQNNGV. The CDR3 is 12 amino acids. V lost 1 base and J lost 6, with 7 bases in between. CDR3 DNA sequence: TGTGCCAGCAGCTTAGCGGGTATCGAGCAGTACTTC. Encoded protein: CASSLAGIEQYF.

The chain combines TRBV30 with TRBJ2-3, with a possible D match to TRBD2 (5 bases). This CDR3 is built from 15 residues. From germline, CDR1 is GTSNPN and CDR2 SVGIG (reference sequence). The V end was cut by 5 bases, the J end by 3 bases, with 18 bases between. The CDR3 region has the DNA TGTGCCTGGGCCGGGCTAGCTAAGGAAACAGATACGCAGTATTTT. This translates into CAWAGLAKETDTQYF.

The V and J genes are TRBV5-1 and TRBJ2-7; 9 nucleotides agree with TRBD1. The CDR3 contains 16 residues. The germline V gene has CDR1 SGHRS and CDR2 YFSETQ. The V gene end was trimmed by 0 bases and the J gene end by 2 bases; junction bases not matched to a gene: 6. The CDR3 reads CASSLDNRGPTYEQYF. Here the CDR3 DNA reads TGCGCCAGCAGCTTGGATAACAGGGGGCCTACCTACGAGCAGTACTTC.

This sequence joins TRBV4-1 and TRBJ2-2; D gene unclear. CDR1 and CDR2 from the germline V gene are MGHRA and YSYEKL. The germline V and J ends were trimmed by 3 bases and 4 bases, with 12 bases remaining between them. The CDR3 runs 15 residues. The CDR3 DNA sequence: TGCGCCAGCAGCCACTTACCTAGAGGCACCGGGGAGCTGTTTTTT. Translation: CASSHLPRGTGELFF.

V is TRBV5-6 and J is TRBJ1-2, with D perhaps TRBD1 (6 bases). The CDR3 totals 15 residues. V was trimmed by 4 bases and J by 7 bases, leaving 20 bases between them. Germline CDR1 and CDR2: SGHDT and YYEEEE. The CDR3 region is CASSRGASTGFGYTF. The CDR3 nucleotides read TGTGCCAGCAGCCGGGGCGCCTCAACAGGGTTTGGCTACACCTTC.

This clone was counted only a few times. The chain links TRBV30 to TRBJ2-3; weak D call: TRBD2 (5 bases). V lost 6 bases and J lost 2, with 15 bases in between. The germline gives CDR1 GTSNPN, CDR2 SVGIG (reference sequence). This CDR3 region has 14 residues. CDR3 region: CACHPRASTDTQYF. In nucleotides, the CDR3 is TGTGCCTGCCACCCGCGGGCCTCCACAGATACGCAGTATTTT. The full variable domain, completed using reference TRBV30 and TRBJ2-3, is SQTIHQWPATLVQPVGSPLSLECTVEGTSNPNLYWYRQAAGRGLQLLFYSVGIGQISSEVPQNLSASRPQDRQFILSSKKLLLSDSGFYLCACHPRASTDTQYFGPGTRLTVL.

The chain links TRBV29-1 to TRBJ1-2, with 8 bases lining up with TRBD1. The CDR3 runs to 11 residues. The junction had 5 bases not matched to a gene; V was cut back by 2 bases and J by 12 bases. Germline CDR1 is SQVTM and CDR2 is ANQGSEA. The CDR3 coding sequence is TGCAGCGTTGAAATCGGCAGGGGGCACACCTTC. Amino acid sequence: CSVEIGRGHTF. Combining the CDR3 with reference TRBV29-1 and TRBJ1-2 gives the whole variable domain SAVISQKPSRDICQRGTSLTIQCQVDSQVTMMFWYRQQPGQSLTLIATANQGSEATYESGFVIDKFPISRPNLTFSTLTVSNMSPEDSSIYLCSVEIGRGHTFGSGTRLTVV.

The chain carries TRBV4-1 and TRBJ1-1; possible D gene TRBD1, 5 bases. The V and J ends lost 4 bases and 5 bases respectively, with 11 bases between them. The germline CDR1 and CDR2 sequences are MGHRA and YSYEKL. CDR3 size: 13 residues. CDR3 sequence (DNA): TGCGCCAGCAGCCCCCCGGGGGGAACTGAAGCTTTCTTT. It encodes CASSPPGGTEAFF.

V and J are TRBV18 and TRBJ2-2; 11 bases line up with TRBD1. The CDR3 consists of 15 residues. CDR1 is KGHSH and CDR2 is LQKENI in the germline V gene. Trimming at V came to 5 bases and at J to 4 bases, leaving 3 bases not matched to a gene. The CDR3 loop reads CASSADRGRTGELFF. The CDR3 DNA reads as TGTGCCAGCTCAGCGGACAGGGGGCGCACCGGGGAGCTGTTTTTT.

The chain is built from TRBV6-1 and TRBJ2-2; 9 positions match TRBD1. CDR3 length: 15 amino acids. V trimming: 4 bases; J trimming: 4 bases; junction bases outside the gene matches: 4. From germline, CDR1 is MNHNS and CDR2 SASEGT. The CDR3 here is CASSAGTGTTGELFF. The CDR3 DNA reads TGTGCCAGCAGTGCCGGGACAGGGACCACCGGGGAGCTGTTTTTT.

This clone has a handful of counts. The chain is built from TRBV5-6 and TRBJ1-4; D perhaps matches TRBD1 (6 bases). The V and J ends lost 2 bases and 8 bases respectively, with 13 bases between them. In germline, CDR1 is SGHDT, CDR2 YYEEEE. CDR3 length: 14 amino acids. The CDR3 nucleotides read TGTGCCAGCAGCTTTCAGGGGCCCGGGGAAAAACTGTTTTTT. This codes for CASSFQGPGEKLFF.

The chain employs TRBV6-1 and TRBJ2-2; TRBD1 might be the D (5 bases). Germline V gene data show CDR1 as MNHNS and CDR2 as SASEGT. This CDR3 contains 15 residues. V lost 5 bases to trimming and J lost 0 bases, with 10 bases between them. The CDR3 sequence is CASSKTETNTGELFF. CDR3 nucleotide sequence: TGTGCCAGCAGTAAGACAGAAACGAACACCGGGGAGCTGTTTTTT.

This clone has a handful of counts. This rearrangement joins TRBV5-1 to TRBJ2-3; weak D call: TRBD1 (5 bases). Germline loops: CDR1 SGHRS, CDR2 YFSETQ. V gave up 2 bases and J gave up 2 bases, with 12 bases separating them. The CDR3 totals 15 residues. The DNA for the CDR3 is TGCGCCAGCAGCTTCCTCCGACAGAACACAGATACGCAGTATTTT. This encodes CASSFLRQNTDTQYF.